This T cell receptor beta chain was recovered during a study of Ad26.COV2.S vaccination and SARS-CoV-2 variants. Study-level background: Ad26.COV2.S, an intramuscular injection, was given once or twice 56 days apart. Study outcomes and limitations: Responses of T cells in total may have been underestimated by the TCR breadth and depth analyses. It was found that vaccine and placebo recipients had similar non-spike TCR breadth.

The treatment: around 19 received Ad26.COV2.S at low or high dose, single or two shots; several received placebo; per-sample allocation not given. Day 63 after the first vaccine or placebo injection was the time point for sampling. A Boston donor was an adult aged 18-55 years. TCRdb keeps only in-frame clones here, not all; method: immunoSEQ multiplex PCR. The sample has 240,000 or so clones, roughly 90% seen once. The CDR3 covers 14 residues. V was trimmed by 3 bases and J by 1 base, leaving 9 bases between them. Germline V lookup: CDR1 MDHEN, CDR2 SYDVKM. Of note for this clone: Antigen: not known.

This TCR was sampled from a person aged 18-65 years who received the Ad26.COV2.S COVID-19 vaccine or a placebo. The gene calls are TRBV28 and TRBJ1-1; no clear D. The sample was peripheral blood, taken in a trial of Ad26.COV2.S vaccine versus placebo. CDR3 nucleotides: TGTGCCAGCAGTTTGATACAGTCGAACACTGAAGCTTTCTTT. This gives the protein CASSLIQSNTEAFF.